The source of this T cell receptor beta chain is a study of cytomegalovirus exposure and HLA in healthy donors. Points from the study as a whole: There were several of the most significant clusters that appeared linked to common viral pathogens in a later analysis. Per a later analysis, 15,000 to 20,000 TCR beta sequences showed association with HLA alleles at 0.05 false discovery rate. The analysis excluded some indistinguishable V segments, including TRBV6-2 and TRBV6-3. Per published accounts, TCR beta sequences correctly predicted the HLA-A and HLA-B alleles of most subjects.

Per the germline V gene, CDR1 is SNHLY and CDR2 is FYNNEI. The CDR3 consists of 15 residues. With 3 bases removed from V and 4 bases from J, the gap between germline ends came to 15 bases. Primers for the PCR totalled 60 Vbeta and 13 Jbeta. Clones were read by immunoSEQ multiplex PCR, and TCRdb kept only the in-frame ones, dropping some. The sample comprises 230,000 or so clones, around 90% of which are singletons, and 1.7% rests with the top ten. On this clone: Its antigen is as yet unknown.

Sequenced: PBMCs. The TCR sequence derives from a girl aged 2-10 years in good health and CMV-seronegative. V usage is TRBV2 and J usage is TRBJ1-2; no definite D call. The CDR3 DNA reads as TGTGCCAGCAGTGAGTTCAAGGGTGGGAGCTATGGCTACACCTTC. Translated: CASSEFKGGSYGYTF. Combining the CDR3 with reference TRBV2 and TRBJ1-2 gives the whole variable domain EPEVTQTPSHQVTQMGQEVILRCVPISNHLYFYWYRQILGQKVEFLVSFYNNEISEKSEIFDDQFSVERPDGSNFTLKIRSTKLEDSAMYFCASSEFKGGSYGYTFGSGTRLTVV.